This T cell receptor (beta chain) was documented in a study of shared clonotypes between healthy human individuals. Turning to this clone: Compared with germline, one end of the junction differs, possibly owing to a read error.

The CDR3 spans 9 residues. Germline V gene data show CDR1 as DFQATT and CDR2 as SNEGSKA (reference sequence). The DNA input per sorted-subset replicate PCR was around 200 ng, corresponding to some 30,000 T cell genomes. Assay: immunoSEQ multiplex PCR; the TCRdb copy retains only in-frame clones and omits some. Counted here are some 2,000,000 clones, roughly 94% occurring once; the ten biggest clones make up 0.13%. The TCR sequence derives from a man aged 18 to 29 in good health. The sample was naive CD4+ T cells sorted from blood. The subset was: CD45RA+ positively selected. This chain connects TRBV20-1 to TRBJ2-3; D unresolved. CDR3: CSGRDTQYF. In DNA, the CDR3 is TGCAGTGGTAGAGATACGCAGTATTTT.